A single sample gave rise to the 25 T cell receptor beta chains below, sequenced in a study of response to subunit inactivated influenza vaccine. MiXCR was run by TCRdb on the RT-PCR reads, yielding one entry per CDR3 protein. The table shows approximately 530,000 distinct CDR3 sequences, with approximately 7.1% occurring only once. The sample here was PBMCs from blood, taken around 2 years after vaccination. The receptor source for this set is a man aged 50-75 years who received an inactivated influenza vaccine.

This clonotype occurred many times. The gene calls are TRBV5-1 and TRBJ2-5, with 7 bases matching TRBD2. Germline loops: CDR1 SGHRS, CDR2 YFSETQ. The CDR3 spans 14 residues. V lost 2 bases and J lost 6; bases outside the gene matches: 7. Written as DNA, the CDR3 is TGCGCCAGCAGCTTCGGGGGGTTCCAGCAGACCCAGTACTTC. Amino acids: CASSFGGFQQTQYF.

This clonotype was detected a few times. This chain uses TRBV5-6 with TRBJ2-1, with D possibly TRBD1 on 6 matching bases. V lost 3 bases, J lost 0 bases, and 10 bases lay in between. The length of the CDR3 is 15 residues. Germline V gene lookup returns CDR1 SGHDT and CDR2 YYEEEE. The CDR3 loop is CASSSWTVSYNEQFF. The CDR3 nucleotides read TGTGCCAGCAGCTCGTGGACAGTCTCCTACAATGAGCAGTTCTTC. The variable domain in full, completed from reference TRBV5-6 and TRBJ2-1, reads DAGVTQSPTHLIKTRGQQVTLRCSPKSGHDTVSWYQQALGQGPQFIFQYYEEEERQRGNFPDRFSGHQFPNYSSELNVNALLLGDSALYLCASSSWTVSYNEQFFGPGTRLTVL.

This clonotype has a handful of counts. This chain joins TRBV5-6 and TRBJ1-2, with TRBD1 identical over 7 bases. This CDR3 has 14 residues. CDR1 and CDR2 (germline): SGHDT, YYEEEE. Trimming cost V 4 bases and J 5 bases; bases outside gene matches: 8. The CDR3: CASSPDRMIYGYTF. The CDR3 nucleotides are TGTGCCAGCAGCCCGGACAGGATGATTTATGGCTACACCTTC.

The rearrangement links TRBV7-9 to TRBJ1-5; TRBD1 aligns across 7 bases. V shed 5 bases, J shed 3 bases, and the junction held 4 bases outside the gene matches. Germline CDR1 SEHNR, CDR2 FQNEAQ (reference sequence). CDR3 length equals 14 residues. The CDR3 DNA reads TGTGCCAGCAGCAAGGGACAGAACAATCAGCCCCAGCATTTT. As protein: CASSKGQNNQPQHF.

The CDR3 DNA reads TGTGCCAGCAGTTTATCAGGGGTCGATGTGGAGCAGTACTTC. This encodes CASSLSGVDVEQYF. The chain carries TRBV28 and TRBJ2-7; maybe TRBD1 (6 bases). Germline CDR1 MDHEN, CDR2 SYDVKM. The CDR3 is 14 residues long. Trimming took off 1 base at V and 7 bases at J, with 14 bases between the two ends.

This clonotype showed up just a few times. J is TRBJ2-1 and V is TRBV20-1; a possible D gene is TRBD2 (6 bases). V lost 6 bases, J lost 9 bases, and 12 bases lay in between. CDR1 is DFQATT, CDR2 SNEGSKA, per germline (reference sequence). CDR3 size: 11 residues. CDR3 region: CSAFDGSEQFF. The CDR3 bases are TGCAGTGCCTTTGACGGGAGTGAGCAGTTCTTC.

The chain carries TRBV7-2 and TRBJ2-7; TRBD1 aligns across 7 bases. The junction had 15 bases not matched to a gene; V was cut back by 4 bases and J by 9 bases. Germline CDR1 reads SGHTA; CDR2 reads FQGNSA. The CDR3 is 15 amino acids. The CDR3 loop reads CASSSPGTAIDWQYF. Here the CDR3 DNA reads TGTGCCAGCAGCTCACCCGGGACAGCGATTGATTGGCAGTACTTC.

This clonotype was observed many times. The chain combines TRBV20-1 with TRBJ1-1; 7 positions agree with TRBD1. Germline V gene data show CDR1 as DFQATT and CDR2 as SNEGSKA (reference sequence). The V and J ends lost 4 bases and 1 base, in that order; junction bases with no gene match: 9. The CDR3 has 15 residues. CDR3 sequence: CSAIIQGSRNTEAFF. The CDR3 region has the DNA TGCAGTGCTATCATACAGGGGAGTAGGAACACTGAAGCTTTCTTT.

The chain couples TRBV4-2 to TRBJ1-4, with TRBD1 matching over 7 bases. V lost 4 bases to trimming and J lost 5 bases; unmatched junction nucleotides: 10. The CDR3 runs to 16 residues. The germline V gene has CDR1 LGHNA and CDR2 YNFKEQ. The CDR3 protein is CASSPNTGTENEKLFF. The CDR3 DNA sequence: TGTGCCAGCAGCCCCAACACCGGGACAGAGAATGAAAAACTGTTTTTT.

This clonotype has only a few counts. The DNA for the CDR3 is TGTGCCAGCTCGAAGACAGGGTTGAACATTCAGTACTTC. Protein product: CASSKTGLNIQYF. This chain links TRBV18 with TRBJ2-4; 7 nucleotides agree with TRBD1. V was clipped by 6 bases and J by 7 bases; unmatched bases: 6. From germline, CDR1 is KGHSH and CDR2 LQKENI. The CDR3 length is 13 residues. Full variable domain (missing parts from reference TRBV18 and TRBJ2-4): NAGVMQNPRHLVRRRGQEARLRCSPMKGHSHVYWYRQLPEEGLKFMVYLQKENIIDESGMPKERFSAEFPKEGPSILRIQQVVRGDSAAYFCASSKTGLNIQYFGAGTRLSVL.

This clonotype was detected ten times or more. The rearrangement links TRBV2 to TRBJ2-5; 8 bases match TRBD2. CDR1 and CDR2 from the germline V gene are SNHLY and FYNNEI. CDR3 length equals 13 residues. The trim removed 6 bases at V and 4 bases at J, leaving 4 bases unmatched. The CDR3 protein is CASSDLAGETQYF. Written as DNA, the CDR3 is TGTGCCAGCAGCGACCTAGCGGGAGAGACCCAGTACTTC.

This clonotype was detected a few times. The V call is TRBV7-9, the J call TRBJ1-4, with D possibly TRBD1 on 6 matching bases. CDR3 length: 15 amino acids. Germline V gene lookup returns CDR1 SEHNR and CDR2 FQNEAQ (reference sequence). Trimming cost V 3 bases and J 7 bases, with 15 bases left between them. The CDR3 protein is CASSFFGGFGEKLFF. In nucleotides, the CDR3 is TGTGCCAGCAGCTTTTTTGGGGGCTTTGGTGAAAAACTGTTTTTT. Full variable domain (outside the CDR3, taken from reference TRBV7-9 and TRBJ1-4): DTGVSQNPRHKITKRGQNVTFRCDPISEHNRLYWYRQTLGQGPEFLTYFQNEAQLEKSRLLSDRFSAERPKGSFSTLEIQRTEQGDSAMYLCASSFFGGFGEKLFFGSGTQLSVL.

At least ten counts were recorded for this clonotype. The V call is TRBV12-3 or TRBV12-4, the J call TRBJ2-7; D possibly corresponds to TRBD1 (6 bases). This CDR3 comprises 14 residues. Trimming cost V 5 bases and J 0 bases, with 11 bases left between them. DNA for the CDR3: TGTGCCAGCAGTCCCGGGACATACTCCTACGAGCAGTACTTC. Translated, it gives CASSPGTYSYEQYF.

This chain joins TRBV6-5 and TRBJ1-5; 8 positions agree with TRBD1. Germline CDR1 MNHEY, CDR2 SVGAGI. The CDR3 sequence is 15 residues long. The junction had 2 bases not matched to a gene; V was cut back by 4 bases and J by 0 bases. CDR3 protein: CASSLTGGSNQPQHF. DNA of the CDR3: TGTGCCAGCAGTTTAACAGGGGGTAGCAATCAGCCCCAGCATTTT.

At least ten counts were recorded for this clonotype. The chain is built from TRBV6-5 and TRBJ1-2; D remains unclear. V was clipped by 2 bases and J by 6 bases, with 10 bases between them. CDR3 length: 13 amino acids. Germline CDR1 and CDR2: MNHEY and SVGAGI. CDR3 sequence: CASSYGSGDGYTF. CDR3 coding DNA: TGTGCCAGCAGTTACGGTAGTGGCGATGGCTACACCTTC.

The chain is built from TRBV11-2 and TRBJ1-4; a weak D match, TRBD1 (5 bases). Germline V gene data show CDR1 as SGHAT and CDR2 as FQNNGV. V was shortened by 5 bases and J by 4 bases, with 14 bases between the two germline ends. This CDR3 is built from 15 residues. The CDR3 is CASSLRGIFNEKLFF. The CDR3 DNA reads TGTGCCAGCAGCCTACGGGGCATTTTTAATGAAAAACTGTTTTTT. Together with reference TRBV11-2 and TRBJ1-4, the CDR3 gives the full variable domain: EAGVAQSPRYKIIEKRQSVAFWCNPISGHATLYWYQQILGQGPKLLIQFQNNGVVDDSQLPKDRFSAERLKGVDSTLKIQPAKLEDSAVYLCASSLRGIFNEKLFFGSGTQLSVL.

This clonotype showed up just a few times. The chain carries TRBV5-4 and TRBJ2-7, with 13 nucleotides matching TRBD2. CDR3 size: 15 residues. Germline V gene data show CDR1 as SGHNT and CDR2 as YYREEE (reference sequence). With V trimmed by 4 bases and J by 6 bases, 7 bases remained unmatched. CDR3 nucleotides: TGTGCCAGCAGCCGAGGGACTAGCGGGGCCTTCGAGCAGTACTTC. It is translated as CASSRGTSGAFEQYF.

The chain uses TRBV7-2 and TRBJ2-3; D is undetermined. CDR1 and CDR2 from the germline V gene are SGHTA and FQGNSA. V lost 3 bases and J 0 bases, leaving 10 bases between the germline ends. This CDR3 region has 15 residues. The CDR3 reads CASSFRRISTDTQYF. CDR3 in DNA: TGTGCCAGCAGCTTCCGCCGGATTAGCACAGATACGCAGTATTTT.

This chain links TRBV7-2 with TRBJ2-1; D gene uncertain. Germline values: CDR1 SGHTA, CDR2 FQGNSA. Trimming cost V 0 bases and J 9 bases, with 9 bases left between them. The CDR3 runs 13 residues. CDR3 loop: CASSLAVLSEQFF. Here the CDR3 DNA reads TGTGCCAGCAGCTTAGCCGTACTGAGTGAGCAGTTCTTC. The variable domain in full, with the rest retrieved from reference TRBV7-2 and TRBJ2-1, is GAGVSQSPSNKVTEKGKDVELRCDPISGHTALYWYRQSLGQGLEFLIYFQGNSAPDKSGLPSDRFSAERTGGSVSTLTIQRTQQEDSAVYLCASSLAVLSEQFFGPGTRLTVL.

This clonotype was detected a few times. The CDR3 sequence: CASSFSSGGRYEQYF. CDR3 nucleotide sequence: TGCGCCAGCAGCTTTAGTAGCGGGGGTCGCTACGAGCAGTACTTC. This chain joins TRBV5-1 and TRBJ2-7; TRBD2 matches 9 bases. The CDR3 contains 15 residues. With V trimmed by 2 bases and J by 3 bases, 6 bases remained unmatched. The germline V gene has CDR1 SGHRS and CDR2 YFSETQ.

The genes are TRBV6-1 and TRBJ2-7; 10 positions match TRBD1. Trimming removed 6 bases from V and 6 bases from J; junction bases left unmatched: 11. In germline, CDR1 is MNHNS, CDR2 SASEGT. CDR3 size: 15 residues. The chain's CDR3 is CASSPSGTGAIEQYF. The CDR3 nucleotides read TGTGCCAGCAGCCCCTCCGGGACAGGGGCCATCGAGCAGTACTTC.

The chain couples TRBV6-2 or TRBV6-3 to TRBJ2-3; D may be TRBD1 or TRBD2 (5 bases each). Germline V lookup: CDR1 MNHEY, CDR2 SVGEGT. V shed 0 bases and J shed 4 bases, with 8 bases lying between them. The CDR3 spans 14 residues. CDR3 sequence reads: CASSYSWDPDTQYF. The CDR3 region has the DNA TGTGCCAGCAGTTACTCGTGGGACCCAGATACGCAGTATTTT.

The chain carries TRBV5-5 and TRBJ1-4; possibly TRBD1 for D (6 bases). Trimming took off 1 base at V and 8 bases at J, with 12 bases between the two ends. The CDR3 consists of 14 residues. From germline, CDR1 is SGHKS and CDR2 YYEKEE (reference sequence). CDR3 loop: CASSLTGPGEKLFF. For the CDR3, the DNA is TGTGCCAGCAGCTTGACAGGGCCCGGGGAAAAACTGTTTTTT.

The CDR3 region is CSVHRAYEQYF. The CDR3 coding sequence is TGCAGTGTGCACAGGGCATACGAGCAGTACTTC. The rearrangement uses TRBV20-1 and TRBJ2-7, with D possibly matching TRBD1 (6 bases). The CDR3 runs to 11 residues. V lost 7 bases to trimming and J lost 4 bases, with 11 bases between them. Per germline, CDR1 DFQATT and CDR2 SNEGSKA (reference sequence).

The table lists this clonotype with a few counts. V is TRBV9 and J is TRBJ2-3; D ambiguous. This CDR3 spans 15 amino acids. With 2 bases removed from V and 1 base from J, the gap between germline ends came to 11 bases. The germline gives CDR1 SGDLS, CDR2 YYNGEE. In DNA form, the CDR3 reads TGTGCCAGCAGCGTTGGAACGTACGGCACAGATACGCAGTATTTT. Its translation: CASSVGTYGTDTQYF.